The rows below give T cell receptor beta chains drawn from one sample of a study of cytomegalovirus exposure and HLA in healthy donors. Here immunoSEQ multiplex PCR was the method, and the copy in TCRdb shows in-frame clones only, minus some. Counted here are approximately 120,000 clones, about 80% occurring once; the ten biggest clones make up roughly 3.2%. Sequencing was done on a sample of PBMCs. These receptors originate from a man under 40 in good health and CMV-seronegative. Each CDR3 is given without its conserved first and last residue. Rows may omit the clone size; those that give it use once, few, many or a size class.

>TRBV28|TRBJ1-2|.
ASSLSRGATGNYGYT
>TRBV5-6|TRBJ1-1|.
ASRGTGANTEAF
>TRBV9|TRBJ1-2|.
ASSVDRRDNYGYT
>TRBV5-1|.|once
ASSKVVRTGRSSYEQY
>TRBV4-2|TRBJ1-1|.
ASRLSLNTEAF
>TRBV4-2|TRBJ1-2|few
ASSRAGVTGYT
>TRBV5-4|TRBJ2-3|.
ASSSKFERVQY
>TRBV11-2|TRBJ1-1|.
ASSTDRGVAEAF
>TRBV7-6|TRBJ2-5|.
ASSLARAVGETQY
>TRBV10-3|TRBJ2-1|.
ATEASDEQF
>TRBV4-1|TRBJ1-1|.
ASSQERAGDTEAF
>TRBV29-1|TRBJ2-1|once
SVEDWRTTYNEQF
>TRBV21-1|TRBJ1-1|.
ASSKTGGADTEAF
>TRBV5-1|TRBJ2-1|.
ASGRSTSGTYNEQF
>TRBV11-3|TRBJ2-3|.
ASSLSQSTDTQY
>TRBV10-3|TRBJ2-1|once
AIRESSYNEQF
>TRBV13|TRBJ1-3|.
ASSLAGQGFSGNTIY
>TRBV6-5|TRBJ2-7|.
ASSFSGVRGEQY
>TRBV4-1|TRBJ1-3|.
ASSWEAYSGNTIY
>TRBV19|TRBJ1-1|.
ASSIRGRENTEAF
>TRBV21-1|TRBJ2-2|.
ASSKKQGRNTGELF
>TRBV6-5|TRBJ2-7|.
ASRTGTYEQY
>TRBV27|TRBJ1-1|.
ASREWGGRRHTEAF
>TRBV29-1|TRBJ2-1|.
SAANNEQF
>TRBV4-1|TRBJ1-6|.
ASSQDPSDRGNSPLH
>TRBV19|TRBJ2-1|.
ASSSAGSSYNEQF
>TRBV2|TRBJ1-5|.
ASSGGQGGWRSNQPQH
>TRBV7-2|TRBJ1-5|.
ASSTSGKVQPQH
>TRBV29-1|TRBJ2-7|.
SAETRDRGKYEQY
>TRBV28|TRBJ2-6|.
ASSLPVLGANVLT
>TRBV29-1|TRBJ2-3|.
SVEGLAGGIQY
>TRBV4-1|TRBJ1-2|.
ASSQEGASRANYGYT
>TRBV27|TRBJ1-1|few
ASGRGDMNTEAF
>TRBV6-6|TRBJ2-5|.
ASSYSHRDGKTQY
>TRBV7-9|TRBJ2-5|.
ASSLALGSRGETQY
>TRBV5-4|TRBJ2-7|.
ASSVGAEGIREQY
>TRBV28|TRBJ2-4|.
ASSLQGREDIQY
>TRBV5-6|TRBJ1-2|.
ASSTVWGEYGYT
>TRBV9|TRBJ2-7|.
ASSAVGSGSYLEQY
>TRBV19|TRBJ2-2|.
ASRPRPNTGELF
>TRBV6-5|TRBJ1-4|few
ASSYSGRVDEKLF
>TRBV6-1|TRBJ1-5|.
ATHPAGPSYQPQH
>TRBV10-1|TRBJ2-5|few
ASSDSRAGGETQY
>TRBV5-1|TRBJ2-7|.
ASSSGTGPGYEQY
>TRBV4-2|TRBJ1-3|.
ASSVVGQGVGTIY
>TRBV4-3|TRBJ1-4|.
ASSSGTGSYEKLF
>TRBV5-1|TRBJ2-3|.
ASSLTGGGWDTQY
>TRBV14|TRBJ1-6|.
ASSPTGYNSPLH
>TRBV5-4|TRBJ2-1|.
ASSFGGSYNEQF
>TRBV6-4|TRBJ2-7|few
ASSDSTSGSEQY
>TRBV20-1|TRBJ1-1|.
SARRNTEAF
>TRBV28|TRBJ1-1|.
ASSLYTSQNTEAF
>TRBV5-1|TRBJ1-1|.
ASSGGIGTEAF
>TRBV20-1|TRBJ2-7|.
SAGTDYEQY
>TRBV15|TRBJ2-3|.
ATSSWVVEGVLRTDTQY
>TRBV29-1|TRBJ2-7|once
SVGHRGYEQY
>TRBV7-3|TRBJ2-3|.
ASSRDLVSTDTQY